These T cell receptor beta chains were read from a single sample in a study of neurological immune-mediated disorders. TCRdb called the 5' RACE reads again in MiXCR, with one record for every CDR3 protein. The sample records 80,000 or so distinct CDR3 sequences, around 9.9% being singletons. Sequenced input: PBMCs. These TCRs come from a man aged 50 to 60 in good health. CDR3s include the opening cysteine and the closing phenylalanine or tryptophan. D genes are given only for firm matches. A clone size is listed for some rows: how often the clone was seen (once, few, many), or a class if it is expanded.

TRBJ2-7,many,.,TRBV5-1,TGCGCCAGCAGCACAGCGGAGGGCTACGAGCAGTACTTC,CASSTAEGYEQYF
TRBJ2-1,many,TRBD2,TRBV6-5,TGTGCCAGCAGCCCCGGGACTAGCCTTTCCAATGAGCAGTTCTTC,CASSPGTSLSNEQFF
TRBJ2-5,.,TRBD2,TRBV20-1,TGCAGTGCTAGGACCGGGAGGGGGCAAGAGACCCAGTACTTC,CSARTGRGQETQYF
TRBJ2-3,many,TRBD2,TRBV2,TGTGCCAGCATCCAAAGGGTGACTAGCGGGACGCCTAGCACAGATACGCAGTATTTT,CASIQRVTSGTPSTDTQYF
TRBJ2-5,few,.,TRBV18,TGTGCCAGCTCACCAGGGTCACAAGAGACCCAGTACTTC,CASSPGSQETQYF
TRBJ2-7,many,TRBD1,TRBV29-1,TGCAGCGTTGCCATCCGGGACAGGGGGCCTTCCTACGAGCAGTACTTC,CSVAIRDRGPSYEQYF
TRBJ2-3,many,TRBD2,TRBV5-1,TGCGCCAGCAGCTTTAAGACTAGCGGGGGGGCCAATCCAGATACGCAGTATTTT,CASSFKTSGGANPDTQYF
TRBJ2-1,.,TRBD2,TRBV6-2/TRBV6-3,TGTGCCAGCAGTTCGGGGACTAGTAGGACCTACAATGAGCAGTTCTTC,CASSSGTSRTYNEQFF
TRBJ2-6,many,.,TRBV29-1,TGCAGCGCCTCGCACGGGGCCAACGTCCTGACTTTC,CSASHGANVLTF
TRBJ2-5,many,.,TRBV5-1,TGCGCCAGCAGCTCGGGGACGGCTGATCAAGAGACCCAGTACTTC,CASSSGTADQETQYF
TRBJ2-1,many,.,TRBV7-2,TGTGCCAGCATGAAACGGGGGACCTCCTACAATGAGCAGTTCTTC,CASMKRGTSYNEQFF
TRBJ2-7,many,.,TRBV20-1,TGCTCGCTTCGTAACCCCAGGAGCTCCTACGAGCAGTACTTC,CSLRNPRSSYEQYF
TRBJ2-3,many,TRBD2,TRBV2,TGTGCCAGCAGACGGACTAGCGGGAGCTCAGATACGCAGTATTTT,CASRRTSGSSDTQYF
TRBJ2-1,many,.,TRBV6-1,TGTGCCAGCAGTGAATTCGCCAATGAGCAGTTCTTC,CASSEFANEQFF
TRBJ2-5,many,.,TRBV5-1,TGCGCCAGCAGCTTGCAAGACAGGGCGGGGGAGACCCAGTACTTC,CASSLQDRAGETQYF
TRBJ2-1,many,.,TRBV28,TGTGCCAGCAGAGACAGGAAGCAGTTCTTC,CASRDRKQFF
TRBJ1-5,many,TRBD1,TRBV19,TGTGCCAGTAGTATGGGGACAGGGGTTCAGCCCCAGCATTTT,CASSMGTGVQPQHF
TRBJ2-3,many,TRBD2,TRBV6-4,TGTGCCAGCAGTGAAGGAGTAGCGGGAGAAGGAGATACGCAGTATTTT,CASSEGVAGEGDTQYF
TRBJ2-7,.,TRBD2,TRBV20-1,TGCAGTGCTAGATCGACTAGCGGGGTACTAAGCTCCTACGAGCAGTACTTC,CSARSTSGVLSSYEQYF
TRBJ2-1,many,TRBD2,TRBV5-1,TGCGCCAGCTCTAAGGGGCTAGCGGGAGGGGCGCAGTTCTTC,CASSKGLAGGAQFF
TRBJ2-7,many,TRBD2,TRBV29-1,TGCAGCGCCTCCGGGACTAACTACTACGAGCAGTACTTC,CSASGTNYYEQYF
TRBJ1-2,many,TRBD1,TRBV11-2,TGTGCCAGCAGCTTAGTTGGGACAGGGGGACGGTACGGCTACACCTTC,CASSLVGTGGRYGYTF
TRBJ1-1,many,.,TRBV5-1,TGCGCCAGCAGCTTCTTACAGACGAACACTGAAGCTTTCTTT,CASSFLQTNTEAFF
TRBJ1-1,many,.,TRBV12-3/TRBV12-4,TGTGCCAGCAGTTTCTTCGGGGGATTGAACACTGAAGCTTTCTTT,CASSFFGGLNTEAFF
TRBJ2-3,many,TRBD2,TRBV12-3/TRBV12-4,TGTGCCAGCAGGGTGGGAGGGCTCAGGACGCAGTATTTT,CASRVGGLRTQYF
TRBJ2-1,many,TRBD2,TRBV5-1,TGCGCCAGCAGCTTGGCTACTAGCGGGGGCCACAATGAGCAGTTCTTC,CASSLATSGGHNEQFF
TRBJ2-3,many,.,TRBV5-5,TGTGCCAGCAGCTTGGACAGGGGCACAGATACGCAGTATTTT,CASSLDRGTDTQYF
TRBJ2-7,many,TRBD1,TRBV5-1,TGCGCCAGCAGCAGGGACAGGGGATCAGACGAGCAGTACTTC,CASSRDRGSDEQYF
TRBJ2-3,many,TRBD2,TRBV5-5,TGTGCCAGCAGCCTACTTACTAGCGGGGGGGCAGATACGCAGTATTTT,CASSLLTSGGADTQYF
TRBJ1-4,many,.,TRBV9,TGTGCCAGCAGCGTTGGGATGGGTTGGGATGAAAAACTGTTTTTT,CASSVGMGWDEKLFF
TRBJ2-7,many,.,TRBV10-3,TGTGCCATCAGGCCGAGCGAGACCTCCTACGAGCAGTACTTC,CAIRPSETSYEQYF
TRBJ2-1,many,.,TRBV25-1,TGTGCCAGCAGTGAGACCGGCCTGGTCAATGAGCAGTTCTTC,CASSETGLVNEQFF
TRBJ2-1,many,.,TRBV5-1,TGCGCCAGCAGCTTGAACGGGAATGAGCAGTTCTTC,CASSLNGNEQFF
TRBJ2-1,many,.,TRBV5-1,TGCGCCAGCAGCCCCCCCGGCGGATACAATGAGCAGTTCTTC,CASSPPGGYNEQFF
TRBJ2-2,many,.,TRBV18,TGTGCCAGCTCACCACCGAGCGGCTACACCGGGGAGCTGTTTTTT,CASSPPSGYTGELFF
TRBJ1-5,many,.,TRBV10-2,TGCGCCAGCAGTGACAAAAGTAGCAATCAGCCCCAGCATTTT,CASSDKSSNQPQHF
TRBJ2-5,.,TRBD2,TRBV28,TGTGCCAGCAGTGGACTAGAAGGGGCAGAGACCCAGTACTTC,CASSGLEGAETQYF
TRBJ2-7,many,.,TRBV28,TGTGCCAGCAGTCCACCAAATTATTCTTCGGGACTGGGCGAGCAGTACTTC,CASSPPNYSSGLGEQYF
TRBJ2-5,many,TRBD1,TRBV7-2,TGTGCCAGCAGCTCGACCGGGACAGGTCTCGAAGAGACCCAGTACTTC,CASSSTGTGLEETQYF
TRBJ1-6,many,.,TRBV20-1,TGCAGTGCTAGAGTGGGGGGGAATTCACCCCTCCACTTT,CSARVGGNSPLHF
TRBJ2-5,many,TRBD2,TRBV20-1,TGCAGTGCTACCAGAGCCGGAGCGGGAGGAGAGACCCAGTACTTC,CSATRAGAGGETQYF
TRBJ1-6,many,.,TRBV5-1,TGCGCCAGCAGCTTGAGGCAGAATAATTCACCCCTCCACTTT,CASSLRQNNSPLHF